This TCR beta chain was retrieved from a study of technical replicates of blood from a handful of donors. Sequencing was performed with immunoSEQ multiplex PCR; in TCRdb, only in-frame clones are kept and a portion is missing. The sample records 65,000 to 90,000 clones, 91% being singletons. This CDR3 is built from 15 residues. Looked up from germline, CDR1 is LNHNV and CDR2 is YYDKDF (reference sequence). Germline trimming cut 6 bases from V and 7 bases from J; bases unmatched to any gene: 9. This clone has a single count. This TCR came from a human donor in good health. The chain recombines TRBV15 with TRBJ1-4; 9 bases match TRBD1. The material sequenced was T cells isolated from PBMCs. CDR3 protein: CATRLTGTGFEKLFF. The CDR3 DNA sequence: TGTGCCACCAGGCTTACCGGGACAGGGTTTGAAAAACTGTTTTTT. Looking up the rest from reference TRBV15 and TRBJ1-4 gives the full variable domain: DAMVIQNPRYQVTQFGKPVTLSCSQTLNHNVMYWYQQKSSQAPKLLFHYYDKDFNNEADTPDNFQSRRPNTSFCFLDIRSPGLGDTAMYLCATRLTGTGFEKLFFGSGTQLSVL.